There are a few counts of the clone carrying this T cell receptor beta chain. The source of the sample is a study of shared clonotypes between healthy human individuals. The assay was immunoSEQ multiplex PCR, and TCRdb's table has in-frame clones only and misses some. The sample carries about 700,000 clones, around two thirds recorded once. CDR3 size: 15 residues. The V gene end was trimmed by 5 bases and the J gene end by 4 bases; junction bases not matched to a gene: 4. The germline V gene encodes CDR1 SEHNR and CDR2 FQNEAQ (reference sequence). The chain carries TRBV7-9 and TRBJ2-5; 13 bases are shared with TRBD2. Sequencing was performed on memory CD4+ T cells sorted from blood. As for subset: CD45RA-negative fraction. The source is a woman aged 25 to 45 in good health. The CDR3 reads CASSARTSGRETQYF. The CDR3, as DNA: TGTGCCAGCAGCGCTCGGACTAGCGGGAGAGAGACCCAGTACTTC.